Presented here are 8 T cell receptor beta chains from one specimen sequenced in a study of beta chain features in type 1 diabetes. General observations from the study: Among all four CD4+ subsets, Type 1 diabetes patients had TCRB CDR3s that were moderately but significantly shorter.

No antigen has been identified for these receptors. Expressed TCRB transcripts were sequenced because the entire RNA isolate underwent reverse transcription. Sequenced by immunoSEQ multiplex PCR; TCRdb stores in-frame clones only, minus some. The table shows almost 350,000 clones, with around 9.3% occurring only once. The sample consisted of central memory CD4+ T cells from blood. All receptors come from a man aged 25-40 years with type 1 diabetes.

In its sample, this clone was seen many times. This rearrangement joins TRBV7-2 to TRBJ1-1; TRBD1 might be the D (6 bases). Trimming removed 4 bases from V and 10 bases from J, with 13 bases in between. Germline assignment: CDR1 SGHTA and CDR2 FQGNSA. The CDR3 is 12 amino acids. The CDR3, as DNA: TGTGCCAGCAGCTGGAAGGGGGGGTTAGCTTTCTTT. As protein: CASSWKGGLAFF.

The sample holds a few counts of this clone. V usage is TRBV7-9 and J usage is TRBJ1-1; D gene uncertain. Trimming left V 5 bases short and J 1 base short, with 11 bases between. This CDR3 region has 14 residues. Germline loops: CDR1 SEHNR, CDR2 FQNEAQ (reference sequence). CDR3 coding DNA: TGTGCCAGCAGCCCCGACCCGGCGAACACTGAAGCTTTCTTT. Protein product: CASSPDPANTEAFF.

In this sample, this clone turned up a few times. As DNA, the CDR3 is TGTGCCAGCAGTATAAGGGGGGGCCAAGATACGCAGTATTTT. This encodes CASSIRGGQDTQYF. The chain recombines TRBV28 with TRBJ2-3; possible D gene TRBD2, 7 bases. The V and J ends lost 5 bases and 5 bases respectively, with 14 bases between them. Germline values: CDR1 MDHEN, CDR2 SYDVKM. CDR3 length: 14 amino acids.

This clone has just a few counts. The CDR3 sequence: CASTIGDTQYF. CDR3 DNA: TGTGCCAGCACAATAGGTGATACGCAGTATTTT. The V call is TRBV6-5, the J call TRBJ2-3, with D hard to call. CDR1 MNHEY and CDR2 SVGAGI come from the germline V gene. There are 11 residues in the CDR3. Trimming removed 7 bases from V and 6 bases from J, with 8 bases in between.

V and J are TRBV19 and TRBJ1-5, with a tentative D call TRBD1 (6 bases). Germline V CDR1 and CDR2: LNHDA, SQIVND (reference sequence). The CDR3 totals 14 residues. V gave up 3 bases and J gave up 6 bases, with 12 bases separating them. The CDR3 region is CASSIRQGSQPQHF. CDR3 DNA sequence: TGTGCCAGTAGTATCCGGCAGGGGAGTCAGCCCCAGCATTTT.

This clone was counted between two and nine times. V gene TRBV9 combines with J gene TRBJ2-7; tentative D call: TRBD1 (6 bases). The CDR3 consists of 16 residues. CDR1 is SGDLS, CDR2 YYNGEE, per germline. Trimming cost V 3 bases and J 0 bases, with 16 bases left between them. CDR3 nucleotide sequence: TGTGCCAGCAGCGCCTCCACCGACAGGTTCTCCTACGAGCAGTACTTC. Translating it yields CASSASTDRFSYEQYF.

V is TRBV29-1 and J is TRBJ1-2; unclear D gene. The CDR3 extends over 12 amino acids. Trimming cost V 7 bases and J 3 bases, with 12 bases left between them. Germline-derived CDR1 and CDR2 are SQVTM and ANQGSEA. CDR3 sequence: CSGLGEDYGYTF. The CDR3 nucleotides are TGCAGCGGCCTCGGAGAGGACTATGGCTACACCTTC.

This clone has a handful of counts. V and J are TRBV7-9 and TRBJ1-5; D remains unclear. The CDR3 length is 12 residues. Germline CDR1 is SEHNR and CDR2 is FQNEAQ (reference sequence). V lost 8 bases, J lost 4 bases, and 9 bases lay in between. The CDR3 sequence: CASARGNQPQHF. Written as DNA, the CDR3 is TGTGCCAGCGCACGGGGTAATCAGCCCCAGCATTTT.